A selection of T cell receptor beta chains follows, all from one sample in a study of cytomegalovirus exposure and HLA in healthy donors. The data were produced by immunoSEQ multiplex PCR, yet TCRdb's version contains in-frame clones alone and is incomplete. The sample lists about 72,000 clones; roughly four fifths were seen once. The sample consisted of PBMCs. These receptors came from a man between 18 and 29 years old in good health and CMV-seronegative. Each CDR3 is given with its conserved first and last residue.

V gene	J gene	CDR3 protein
TRBV6-6	TRBJ2-1	CASSYSTSSPEQFF
TRBV7-8	TRBJ2-4	CASSFGTGNKNIQYF
TRBV5-1	TRBJ2-7	CASSISRGSYEQYF
TRBV19	TRBJ1-1	CASSAKAGNTEAFF
TRBV2	TRBJ1-3	CASSAVSGNTIYF
TRBV6-1	TRBJ2-2	CASSGNMDSANTGELFF
TRBV6-5	TRBJ1-1	CASSYSGTGNPEAFF
TRBV11-2	TRBJ1-1	CASSFGTGVFTEAFF
TRBV28	TRBJ2-1	CASSLWRNEQFF
TRBV4-1	TRBJ2-2	CASSQETGDAGELFF
TRBV4-2	TRBJ2-7	CASSHWDGTRYEQYF
TRBV4-3	TRBJ1-2	CASSQDPRTGNYGYTF
TRBV30	TRBJ1-1	CAWRDTHLNTEAFF
TRBV25-1	TRBJ2-5	CASSDGTALRETQYF
TRBV4-2	TRBJ1-1	CASSRETQGRQGEAFF
TRBV4-3	TRBJ1-2	CASSQEAGRGYGYTF
TRBV27	TRBJ2-7	CASRLAGAYEQYF
TRBV7-2	TRBJ1-6	CASSLGGQSRVWSPLHF
TRBV29-1	TRBJ2-7	CSVTGTSGNVEQYF
TRBV30	TRBJ2-7	CAWSVGGTYEQYF
TRBV6-4	TRBJ2-2	CASSDSVSTNTGELFF
TRBV6-4	TRBJ2-3	CASSVSGTSTDTQYF
TRBV7-9	TRBJ2-2	CAFSGANTGELFF
TRBV7-2	TRBJ1-1	CASSPDRANTEAFF
TRBV27	TRBJ1-2	CASSTRDGGYGYTF
TRBV7-8	TRBJ1-3	CASSLGFGRRAGGTIYF
TRBV28	TRBJ2-7	CASSSLAGVYEQYF
TRBV28	TRBJ2-7	CASIKTSGITYEQYF
TRBV29-1	TRBJ1-2	CSVEGHPDMGARGYTF
TRBV4-3	TRBJ1-5	CASSQDTGGLVQPQHF
TRBV6-6	TRBJ1-4	CASSYSGQGGEKLFF
TRBV19	TRBJ2-5	CASSGIGVTEETQYF
TRBV9	TRBJ2-3	CASSARSGGAGDTQYF
TRBV14	TRBJ2-5	CASSQGGRGWGEAQYF
TRBV7-3	TRBJ2-2	CASSKGLNTGELFF
TRBV4-3	TRBJ1-1	CASSQDYRQGRMNTEAFF
TRBV28	TRBJ2-3	CASSSSGVPRGTDTQYF
TRBV2	TRBJ2-2	CASSFDTPNTGELFF
TRBV9	TRBJ1-6	CASSVRGDSPLHF
TRBV29-1	TRBJ1-4	CSVGDSLEGEKLFF
TRBV11-2	TRBJ2-7	CASSPRTSGNSYEQYF
TRBV25-1	TRBJ2-3	CASSDSSTDTQYF
TRBV19	TRBJ2-2	CASSPSRELNTGELFF
TRBV10-3	TRBJ1-2	CAISSDRGHGYTF
TRBV5-6	TRBJ1-5	CASSSTGGLLGSQPQHF
TRBV9	TRBJ1-3	CASAPPGDGNTIYF
TRBV7-9	NA	CASSLELGSSYEQYF
TRBV4-3	TRBJ1-1	CASSQKTTGATEAFF
TRBV19	TRBJ2-2	CASSRTDLNTGELFF
TRBV5-1	TRBJ2-2	CASSNLIQGNTGELFF
TRBV5-1	TRBJ2-6	CASSSGLQGFGANVLTF
TRBV19	TRBJ2-3	CASSIVASGPGTDTQYF
TRBV29-1	TRBJ2-7	CSAVRVGEQYF
TRBV6-6	TRBJ1-1	CASSYSRGGNTEAFF
TRBV28	TRBJ2-5	CASSLYADQETQYF
TRBV27	TRBJ1-6	CASSLRIGGWFSSPLHF